Shown below are 9 T cell receptor beta chains from a single sample sequenced in a study of blood T cell repertoires in COVID-19. Profiling relied on immunoSEQ multiplex PCR, and the TCRdb table lists in-frame clones only, not all of them. This sample has under 250,000 clones, with 65% to 90% found just once. Sample: peripheral blood. The receptors originated from a woman aged 70-85 years with COVID-19, enrolled during active disease.

V is TRBV6-4 and J is TRBJ1-5; 12 bases line up with TRBD1. Germline CDR1 reads MRHNA; CDR2 reads SNTAGT. V was pared by 6 bases and J by 1 base, with 4 bases of the junction left unmatched. CDR3 size: 16 residues. CDR3 amino acids: CASRGTGGRSNQPQHF. The CDR3 DNA reads TGTGCCAGCAGGGGGACAGGGGGCAGGAGCAATCAGCCCCAGCATTTT.

The chain couples TRBV4-1 to TRBJ1-1, with D unresolved. V was shortened by 0 bases and J by 4 bases, with 6 bases between the two germline ends. This CDR3 region has 13 residues. Germline CDR1 MGHRA, CDR2 YSYEKL. As DNA, the CDR3 is TGCGCCAGCAGCCAAGATCGGAGCACTGAAGCTTTCTTT. Its protein product is CASSQDRSTEAFF.

The CDR3 coding sequence is TGTGCCTGGAGTGAAGGACAGGGTGGTAATTCACCCCTCCACTTT. Translation: CAWSEGQGGNSPLHF. The chain joins TRBV30 to TRBJ1-6; 8 nucleotides agree with TRBD1. This CDR3 is 15 amino acids long. Germline V lookup: CDR1 GTSNPN, CDR2 SVGIG (reference sequence). The J segment lost 6 bases and the V segment lost 1 base, leaving 5 bases of the junction unmatched.

V is TRBV3-1 (or the pseudogene TRBV3-2) and J is TRBJ2-1, with 11 bases identical to TRBD2. V shed 4 bases and J 4 bases; nucleotides not matched to a gene: 3. The CDR3 runs to 15 residues. Germline V gene sequence: CDR1 LGHDT, CDR2 YNNKEL (reference sequence). This CDR3 reads CASSPGTSGYNEQFF. The DNA of the CDR3 is TGTGCCAGCAGCCCCGGGACTAGCGGATACAATGAGCAGTTCTTC.

This clone was seen just once. The rearrangement joins TRBV6-1 to TRBJ1-5, with 10 nucleotides matching TRBD1. Unmatched junction bases numbered 5, after V lost 2 bases and J lost 7 bases. Germline V gene data show CDR1 as MNHNS and CDR2 as SASEGT. There are 15 residues in the CDR3. In DNA, the CDR3 is TGTGCCAGCAGTGAATTGGGACAGGGGTTCCAGCCCCAGCATTTT. Amino acids: CASSELGQGFQPQHF.

This rearrangement joins TRBV20-1 to TRBJ1-1; tentatively, D is TRBD1 (5 bases). The germline V and J ends were trimmed by 3 bases and 4 bases, with 24 bases remaining between them. The V gene's germline CDR1 is DFQATT and CDR2 SNEGSKA (reference sequence). CDR3 length: 17 amino acids. The CDR3 nucleotides read TGCAGTGCTAGTGTGGGAGGGGCGTTAGGGGAAGCCACTGAAGCTTTCTTT. Translated, it gives CSASVGGALGEATEAFF.

The rearrangement uses TRBV9 and TRBJ2-6, with 10 bases identical to TRBD2. The CDR3 has 17 amino acids. The germline gives CDR1 SGDLS, CDR2 YYNGEE. V trimming: 4 bases; J trimming: 3 bases; junction bases outside the gene matches: 7. CDR3 amino acids: CASSSQRLAGGANVLTF. The CDR3 nucleotides read TGTGCCAGCAGCAGCCAGAGACTAGCGGGTGGGGCCAACGTCCTGACTTTC.

The rearrangement joins TRBV19 to TRBJ1-1; 7 bases agree with TRBD1. Losses at the gene ends were 7 bases for V and 10 bases for J; bases not matched to a gene: 21. This CDR3 has 16 residues. Germline V lookup: CDR1 LNHDA, CDR2 SQIVND (reference sequence). This chain's CDR3 is CASIGDQTGRRPGAFF. In DNA form, the CDR3 reads TGTGCCAGTATTGGGGATCAGACAGGGCGGAGACCCGGAGCTTTCTTT.

This clone has only a few counts. The chain recombines TRBV2 with TRBJ2-7, with 8 bases lining up with TRBD2. The V segment lost 7 bases and the J segment 7 bases; nucleotides outside the gene matches: 15. The CDR3 length is 15 residues. Germline values: CDR1 SNHLY, CDR2 FYNNEI. In DNA, the CDR3 is TGTGCCAGCAAGCTCACCCAAGCGGGAGCAGAGGAGCAGTACTTC. Its protein is CASKLTQAGAEEQYF.